This T cell receptor beta chain was observed in a study of cytomegalovirus exposure and HLA in healthy donors. Turning to the study itself: The 130 or so validation repertoires used the same platform as the 550 to 700 first-cohort repertoires (as reported by a later analysis).

A word on this clone: Its target is unknown.

Some clones are missing from TCRdb's copy, which holds only in-frame ones; the method was immunoSEQ multiplex PCR. The sample contains 260,000 or so clones, 85% to 90% of which appear only once. Study conclusions and caveats: There were three CMV-associated chains whose specificity for CMV antigens was confirmed in vitro. For cytomegalovirus status, the classifier reportedly gave diagnoses with high specificity and sensitivity.

The donors were members of the roughly 130-subject validation cohort (separate from the roughly 670-subject first cohort). CDR3 size: 16 residues. Per germline, CDR1 KGHSH and CDR2 LQKENI. V dropped 4 bases and J dropped 6; count of bases not matched to a gene: 10. The J gene is TRBJ2-3, the V gene TRBV18; TRBD1 agrees at 10 bases. Material for sequencing was PBMCs. The clonotype originates from a man aged 18 to 35 in good health and CMV-seronegative. CDR3 loop: CASSRGQGDREDTQYF. The CDR3 DNA reads as TGTGCCAGCTCACGCGGACAGGGGGATAGGGAGGATACGCAGTATTTT.